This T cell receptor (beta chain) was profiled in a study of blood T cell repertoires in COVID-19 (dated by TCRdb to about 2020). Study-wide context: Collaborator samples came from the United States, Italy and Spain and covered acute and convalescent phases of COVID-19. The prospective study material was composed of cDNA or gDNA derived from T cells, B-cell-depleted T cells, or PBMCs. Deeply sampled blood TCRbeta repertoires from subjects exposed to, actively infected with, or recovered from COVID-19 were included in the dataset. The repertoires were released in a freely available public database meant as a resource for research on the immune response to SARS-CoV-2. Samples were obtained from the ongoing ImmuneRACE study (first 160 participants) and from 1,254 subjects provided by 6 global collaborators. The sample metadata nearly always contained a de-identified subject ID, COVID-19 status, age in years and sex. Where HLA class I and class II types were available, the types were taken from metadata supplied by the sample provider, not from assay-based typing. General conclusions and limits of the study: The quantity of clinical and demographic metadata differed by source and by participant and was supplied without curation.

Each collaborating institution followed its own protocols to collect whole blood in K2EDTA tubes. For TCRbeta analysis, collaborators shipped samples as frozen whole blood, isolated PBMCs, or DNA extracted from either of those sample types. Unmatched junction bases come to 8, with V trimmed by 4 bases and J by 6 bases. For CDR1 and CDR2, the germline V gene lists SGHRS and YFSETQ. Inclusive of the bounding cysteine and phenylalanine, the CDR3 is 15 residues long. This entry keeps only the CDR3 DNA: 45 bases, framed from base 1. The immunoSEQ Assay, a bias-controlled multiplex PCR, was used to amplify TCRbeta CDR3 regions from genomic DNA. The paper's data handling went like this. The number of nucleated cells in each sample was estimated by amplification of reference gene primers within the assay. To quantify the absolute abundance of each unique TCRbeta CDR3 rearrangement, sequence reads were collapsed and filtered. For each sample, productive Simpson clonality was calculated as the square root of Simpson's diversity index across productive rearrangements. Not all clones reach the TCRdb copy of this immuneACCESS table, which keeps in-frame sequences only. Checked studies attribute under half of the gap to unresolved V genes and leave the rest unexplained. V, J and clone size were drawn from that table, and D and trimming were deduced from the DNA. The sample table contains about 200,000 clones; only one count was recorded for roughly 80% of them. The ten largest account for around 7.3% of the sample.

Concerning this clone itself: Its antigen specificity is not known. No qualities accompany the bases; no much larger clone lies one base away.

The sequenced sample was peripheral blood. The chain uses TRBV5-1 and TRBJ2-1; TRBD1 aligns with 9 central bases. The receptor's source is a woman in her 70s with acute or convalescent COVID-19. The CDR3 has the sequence CASSGAGTGINEQFF. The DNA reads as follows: TGCGCCAGCAGCGGAGCCGGGACAGGGATCAATGAGCAGTTCTTC.